This entry lists 27 T cell receptor beta chains sequenced from one sample in a study of T cells in Graves' hyperthyroidism and ophthalmopathy. Regions amplified from RNA transcripts were the TCR beta CDR3 regions. HTBI primers drove first-round RT-PCR of the TCR CDR3. In TCRdb, the multiplex PCR reads were re-called with MiXCR into one record per CDR3 protein. The top ten clones hold around 31% of a sample with a few hundred thousand distinct CDR3 sequences, nearly 15% of them seen once. Sequencing was carried out using blood. Source of these receptors: a woman aged 50 to 60 with Graves' hyperthyroidism that later progressed to Graves' ophthalmopathy.

This clonotype was seen many times. CDR3 nucleotide sequence: TGTGCCAGCAGCTCCTATCAGCCCCAGCATTTT. This sequence encodes CASSSYQPQHF. The rearrangement uses TRBV28 and TRBJ1-5; D unresolved. The CDR3 runs to 11 residues. Germline-derived CDR1 and CDR2 are MDHEN and SYDVKM. Trimming removed 6 bases at V and 5 bases at J, with 5 bases between.

This clonotype was detected ten times or more. The chain couples TRBV20-1 to TRBJ1-2, with 8 positions matching TRBD1. Germline trimming cut 3 bases from V and 4 bases from J; bases unmatched to any gene: 10. Germline V gene data show CDR1 as DFQATT and CDR2 as SNEGSKA (reference sequence). The CDR3 runs to 15 residues. The CDR3 sequence is CSASSPRQGTYGYTF. The CDR3 coding sequence is TGCAGTGCTAGTTCACCACGACAGGGGACCTATGGCTACACCTTC.

This clonotype was found many times. The rearrangement links TRBV5-8 to TRBJ2-5, with a weak D call TRBD1 (5 bases). The germline CDR1 and CDR2 sequences are SGHTS and YDEGEE. The CDR3 is 14 residues long. The ends were cut back, 2 bases at V and 10 bases at J, with 18 bases in the middle. This CDR3 reads CASSFYQGAAYQYF. CDR3 DNA sequence: TGTGCCAGCAGCTTCTACCAGGGCGCCGCGTACCAGTACTTC.

This clonotype was counted only a few times. The V gene is TRBV20-1, the J gene TRBJ2-4; D is ambiguous. Germline V gene lookup returns CDR1 DFQATT and CDR2 SNEGSKA (reference sequence). The CDR3 is made up of 15 amino acids. The V end lost 5 bases, the J end lost 5 bases, and 19 bases lay between the germline ends. The CDR3 coding sequence is TGCAGTGCTCCGCTCGGCGTAGGAAGAGAAAACATTCAGTACTTC. Its protein product is CSAPLGVGRENIQYF.

This clonotype was recorded at least ten times. This chain connects TRBV7-9 to TRBJ2-3; TRBD2 matches 14 bases. With 11 bases clipped from V and 5 bases from J, the junction kept 15 bases outside the gene matches. Germline CDR1 is SEHNR and CDR2 is FQNEAQ (reference sequence). The CDR3 spans 17 residues. The CDR3 loop is CAAGGTSGGGGQDTQYF. Here the CDR3 DNA reads TGTGCCGCGGGCGGGACTAGCGGGGGAGGCGGACAAGATACGCAGTATTTT. Full variable domain (missing parts from reference TRBV7-9 and TRBJ2-3): DTGVSQNPRHKITKRGQNVTFRCDPISEHNRLYWYRQTLGQGPEFLTYFQNEAQLEKSRLLSDRFSAERPKGSFSTLEIQRTEQGDSAMYLCAAGGTSGGGGQDTQYFGPGTRLTVL.

This clonotype was counted ten times or more. The V and J genes are TRBV6-1 and TRBJ2-7; weak D call: TRBD2 (6 bases). The CDR3 is made up of 15 amino acids. V lost 3 bases and J lost 0, with 12 bases in between. Per the germline V gene, CDR1 is MNHNS and CDR2 is SASEGT. The CDR3 loop reads CASSEGGGHSYEQYF. CDR3 in DNA: TGTGCCAGCAGTGAGGGGGGTGGGCACTCCTACGAGCAGTACTTC.

This clonotype came up many times. The rearrangement links TRBV3-1 to TRBJ1-6, with 7 bases that match TRBD1. V shed 3 bases, J shed 9 bases, and the junction held 8 bases outside the gene matches. Germline V gene data show CDR1 as LGHDT and CDR2 as YNNKEL (reference sequence). This CDR3 has 15 residues. The CDR3 bases are TGTGCCAGCAGCCACAGCGAGACAGGGATTTCACCCCTCCACTTT. Its protein product is CASSHSETGISPLHF.

Concerning this clonotype: A read error may explain this, as a much larger clone is one base away. This chain links TRBV2 with TRBJ1-5, with 8 bases aligning to TRBD1. Germline values: CDR1 SNHLY, CDR2 FYNNEI. The CDR3 runs to 15 residues. CDR3 nucleotide sequence: TGTGCCAGCAGTGAAACTCGGACAGGGCTTCAGCTCCAGCATTTT. It is translated as CASSETRTGLQLQHF.

This clonotype has at least ten counts. The chain links TRBV7-9 to TRBJ2-5; 9 nucleotides align to TRBD2. The CDR3 totals 16 residues. The V gene's germline CDR1 is SEHNR and CDR2 FQNEAQ (reference sequence). The junction had 12 bases not matched to a gene; V was cut back by 5 bases and J by 5 bases. CDR3 nucleotides: TGTGCCAGCAGCCCCCTCGGCGGGAGGGCCTTTGAGACCCAGTACTTC. Residues: CASSPLGGRAFETQYF.

This clonotype was seen only a few times. The rearrangement joins TRBV30 to TRBJ1-1, with unresolved D. Trimming left V 7 bases short and J 1 base short, with 13 bases between. The CDR3 contains 13 residues. Germline CDR1 GTSNPN, CDR2 SVGIG (reference sequence). CDR3: CAYGSIANTEAFF. The CDR3 region has the DNA TGTGCCTACGGAAGTATCGCGAACACTGAAGCTTTCTTT.

This clonotype turned up a few times. A read error may explain this, as a much larger clone is one base away. V is TRBV12-3 or TRBV12-4 and J is TRBJ2-3; no reliable D call. The CDR3 runs 15 residues. The CDR3 region is CAISLAPHGTDTQYF. CDR3 nucleotide sequence: TGTGCCATCAGTTTGGCGCCCCATGGCACAGATACGCAGTATTTT.

This clonotype was observed once. This chain links TRBV18 with TRBJ1-1, with D possibly matching TRBD1 (6 bases). The germline V gene has CDR1 KGHSH and CDR2 LQKENI. V was shortened by 3 bases and J by 0 bases, with 14 bases between the two germline ends. The CDR3 consists of 16 residues. This CDR3 reads CASSPVQGGVNTEAFF. DNA for the CDR3: TGTGCCAGCTCACCGGTACAGGGAGGGGTGAACACTGAAGCTTTCTTT.

This clonotype was recorded many times. CDR3 coding DNA: TGTGCCAGCAGGCGCAATCCGGGACTAGCGGGCTACGAGCAGTACTTC. Translation: CASRRNPGLAGYEQYF. This chain uses TRBV6-1 with TRBJ2-7; the match to TRBD2 covers 12 bases. This CDR3 region has 16 residues. V gave up 6 bases and J gave up 3 bases; unmatched junction bases: 9. Germline CDR1 reads MNHNS; CDR2 reads SASEGT.

The rearrangement joins TRBV19 to TRBJ1-1, with a possible D match to TRBD1 (5 bases). Trimming removed 3 bases at V and 4 bases at J, with 9 bases between. This CDR3 comprises 13 residues. Germline CDR1 is LNHDA and CDR2 is SQIVND (reference sequence). The CDR3 sequence is CASSMMGGTEAFF. The CDR3 DNA sequence: TGTGCCAGTAGTATGATGGGGGGCACTGAAGCTTTCTTT. The variable domain in full, completed from reference TRBV19 and TRBJ1-1, reads DGGITQSPKYLFRKEGQNVTLSCEQNLNHDAMYWYRQDPGQGLRLIYYSQIVNDFQKGDIAEGYSVSREKKESFPLTVTSAQKNPTAFYLCASSMMGGTEAFFGQGTRLTVV.

The chain joins TRBV3-1 to TRBJ2-7; 10 bases map to TRBD2. V was clipped by 6 bases and J by 3 bases; unmatched bases: 8. The germline gives CDR1 LGHDT, CDR2 YNNKEL (reference sequence). The CDR3 has 15 amino acids. The CDR3 DNA is TGTGCCAGCAGTCTGACTAGCGGGCAACTCTACGAGCAGTACTTC. This encodes CASSLTSGQLYEQYF.

This clonotype was seen many times. The V call is TRBV5-1, the J call TRBJ2-7, with 7 bases that match TRBD2. CDR3 length equals 15 residues. Germline lookup yields CDR1 SGHRS and CDR2 YFSETQ. After removal of 7 bases from V and 1 base from J, the junction contained 11 bases not matched to a gene. The CDR3 nucleotides are TGCGCCAGCCGCACGGGGGGAGGAGAGTCCTACGAGCAGTACTTC. It is translated as CASRTGGGESYEQYF.

This clonotype was observed many times. The chain links TRBV2 to TRBJ1-5, with no clear D. Germline V gene sequence: CDR1 SNHLY, CDR2 FYNNEI. Trimming removed 9 bases at V and 2 bases at J, with 11 bases between. The CDR3 consists of 13 residues. This chain's CDR3 is CARGKNRNQPQHF. The CDR3, as DNA: TGTGCCAGAGGGAAGAATCGCAATCAGCCCCAGCATTTT.

About this clonotype: This may be a read error: a much more frequent sequence differs by one nucleotide. V usage is TRBV29-1 and J usage is TRBJ2-5, with 9 bases aligning to TRBD1. After removal of 7 bases from V and 4 bases from J, the junction contained 4 bases not matched to a gene. CDR1 and CDR2 (germline): SQVTM, ANQGSEA. This CDR3 is 12 amino acids long. CDR3 sequence reads: CSEGQGGETQYF. The CDR3 DNA sequence: TGCAGCGAGGGACAGGGAGGAGAGACCCAGTACTTC.

Of note for this clonotype: A read error may produce the germline difference seen at one junction end. This chain links TRBV5-1 with TRBJ1-1; the D gene is possibly TRBD1 (6 bases). Germline V lookup: CDR1 SGHRS, CDR2 YFSETQ. The CDR3 extends over 14 amino acids. CDR3 bases: TGCACCAGCAGCTTTGAGGGGGGGAACACTGAAGCTTTCTTT. This codes for CTSSFEGGNTEAFF.

This clonotype was seen at least ten times. The chain couples TRBV6-1 to TRBJ2-1, with unresolved D. V dropped 1 base and J dropped 8 bases, with 15 bases sitting between them. Germline CDR1 and CDR2: MNHNS and SASEGT. There are 15 residues in the CDR3. As DNA, the CDR3 is TGTGCCAGCAGTGAAGGCCCGATGGTCACCTATGAGCAGTTCTTC. Its translation is CASSEGPMVTYEQFF.

This clonotype was seen many times. The chain couples TRBV12-3 or TRBV12-4 to TRBJ2-1, with a possible D match to TRBD1 (6 bases). Trimming removed 3 bases at V and 6 bases at J, with 15 bases between. The CDR3 runs to 15 residues. The CDR3 DNA reads TGTGCCAGCAGTTTTTCCCCAGGGGCGTTCAATGAGCAGTTCTTC. Encoded protein: CASSFSPGAFNEQFF.

This clonotype was detected many times. The CDR3 sequence is CSASKEQFMNTEAFF. CDR3 coding DNA: TGCAGTGCGAGCAAGGAACAGTTCATGAACACTGAAGCTTTCTTT. V gene TRBV20-1 combines with J gene TRBJ1-1, with unresolved D. Trimming pared 6 bases from V and 0 bases from J, leaving 17 bases between. Looked up from germline, CDR1 is DFQATT and CDR2 is SNEGSKA (reference sequence). CDR3 length: 15 residues.

The sample holds many counts of this clonotype. This chain uses TRBV9 with TRBJ2-5; 8 bases line up with TRBD1. Germline V lookup: CDR1 SGDLS, CDR2 YYNGEE. Losses at the gene ends were 4 bases for V and 0 bases for J; bases not matched to a gene: 5. The CDR3 covers 15 residues. Here the CDR3 reads CASSRQGWYQETQYF. In DNA, the CDR3 is TGTGCCAGCAGCAGACAGGGGTGGTACCAAGAGACCCAGTACTTC.

This clonotype has just a few counts. This chain joins TRBV6-1 and TRBJ1-2; D might be TRBD1 (5 bases). Trimming took off 4 bases at V and 6 bases at J, with 9 bases between the two ends. Germline V lookup: CDR1 MNHNS, CDR2 SASEGT. This CDR3 has 12 amino acids. Here the CDR3 DNA reads TGTGCCAGCAGTGGGGGCTTCCATGGCTACACCTTC. Translating gives CASSGGFHGYTF.

This clonotype has ten or more counts. The V and J genes are TRBV3-1 and TRBJ1-1; no reliable D call. Trimming removed 2 bases from V and 4 bases from J, with 11 bases in between. CDR3 size: 14 residues. Germline V gives CDR1 LGHDT, CDR2 YNNKEL (reference sequence). CDR3 coding DNA: TGTGCCAGCAGCCAATCATACCAGGCCACTGAAGCTTTCTTT. It is translated as CASSQSYQATEAFF.

The V and J genes are TRBV7-8 and TRBJ2-1; 7 positions match TRBD2. Trimming took 1 base from V and 5 from J; bases not matched to a gene: 11. Germline-derived CDR1 and CDR2 are SGHVS and FQNEAQ. The CDR3 consists of 17 residues. The CDR3 reads CASSLVRAGELDNEQFF. The CDR3, as DNA: TGTGCCAGCAGCTTAGTTCGGGCGGGAGAGCTTGACAATGAGCAGTTCTTC.

In this sample, this clonotype turned up many times. The chain employs TRBV2 and TRBJ2-5, with a possible D match to TRBD1 (6 bases). There are 14 residues in the CDR3. The V gene's germline CDR1 is SNHLY and CDR2 FYNNEI. Deletions cut 4 bases from V and 1 base from J, with 10 bases between. This CDR3 reads CASSVGTPQETQYF. The DNA of the CDR3 is TGTGCCAGCAGTGTAGGGACACCCCAAGAGACCCAGTACTTC. The full variable domain, with the rest looked up from reference TRBV2 and TRBJ2-5, is EPEVTQTPSHQVTQMGQEVILRCVPISNHLYFYWYRQILGQKVEFLVSFYNNEISEKSEIFDDQFSVERPDGSNFTLKIRSTKLEDSAMYFCASSVGTPQETQYFGPGTRLLVL.